This entry lists 23 T cell receptor beta chains sequenced from one sample in a study of shared T cell receptors in the human thymus. Only in-frame clones appear in the TCRdb table, and some are missing; sequencing was by immunoSEQ multiplex PCR. The data contain about 610,000 clones, more than 75% of them singletons. These data are also associated with another study on human thymus T cells.

Sequences were obtained from thymocytes. The receptor source for this set is a boy in the first two years of life with a congenital heart defect.

The chain combines TRBV27 with TRBJ2-7, with D perhaps TRBD2 (5 bases). The CDR3 is made up of 9 amino acids. From germline, CDR1 is MNHEY and CDR2 SMNVEV (reference sequence). The DNA of the CDR3 is TGTGCCAGCAGAGGGCAGCCGGGGGTC. This gives the protein CASRGQPGV.

Comment on this clone: Here the CDR3 omits its conserved ending phenylalanine or tryptophan, so a read error is the likely source. No DNA is shown, since the ends of the CDR3 on it are uncertain; the CDR3 is the one TCRdb lists. The chain combines TRBV6-1 with TRBJ1-2; the table's D gene call, TRBD1, was not cross checked with the DNA. The CDR3 is made up of 15 amino acids, end residues included. Germline CDR1 is MNHNS and CDR2 is SASEGT. CDR3 residues: CASSEWGIGDRVESY.

The chain links TRBV7-2 to TRBJ2-7; D is possibly TRBD2 (6 bases). CDR1 is SGHTA, CDR2 FQGNSA, per germline. The CDR3 is 14 residues long. The V gene lost 5 bases and the J gene lost 3 bases, with 14 bases spanning the gap. CDR3 sequence: CASSPEGRDYEQYF. The CDR3 DNA reads TGTGCCAGCAGCCCCGAGGGGCGGGACTACGAGCAGTACTTC.

This clone was counted once. V and J are TRBV9 and TRBJ1-2, with D possibly TRBD1 on 5 matching bases. This CDR3 is built from 14 residues. Between the trimmed V and J ends, which lost 0 bases and 1 base, there was a span of 7 bases. CDR1 is SGDLS and CDR2 is YYNGEE in the germline V gene. CDR3: CASSVAQGNYGYTF. In DNA, the CDR3 is TGTGCCAGCAGCGTAGCCCAGGGTAACTATGGCTACACCTTC. Variable domain in full (rest from reference TRBV9 and TRBJ1-2): DSGVTQTPKHLITATGQRVTLRCSPRSGDLSVYWYQQSLDQGLQFLIQYYNGEERAKGNILERFSAQQFPDLHSELNLSSLELGDSALYFCASSVAQGNYGYTFGSGTRLTVV.

J is TRBJ2-1 and V is TRBV2, with D possibly matching TRBD2 (5 bases). Germline-derived CDR1 and CDR2 are SNHLY and FYNNEI. The CDR3 spans 16 residues. Trimming took off 2 bases at V and 4 bases at J, with 15 bases between the two ends. The CDR3 loop is CASSEPVAGRYNEQFF. CDR3 sequence (DNA): TGTGCCAGCAGTGAACCCGTGGCGGGCCGGTACAATGAGCAGTTCTTC.

The rearrangement uses TRBV19 and TRBJ2-6; 7 bases agree with TRBD2. Trimming cost V 3 bases and J 4 bases; bases outside gene matches: 9. Germline V lookup: CDR1 LNHDA, CDR2 SQIVND (reference sequence). This CDR3 has 17 residues. CDR3 residues: CASSMRREGAGANVLTF. CDR3 in DNA: TGTGCCAGTAGTATGCGCAGGGAGGGAGCAGGGGCCAACGTCCTGACTTTC.

This chain connects TRBV27 to TRBJ2-1; TRBD2 matches 9 bases. The V and J ends lost 1 base and 7 bases, in that order; junction bases with no gene match: 5. The CDR3 has 15 residues. Germline CDR1 and CDR2: MNHEY and SMNVEV (reference sequence). CDR3 loop: CASSLLREGRNEQFF. In nucleotides, the CDR3 is TGTGCCAGCAGTTTATTGCGGGAGGGCCGTAATGAGCAGTTCTTC.

This rearrangement joins TRBV18 to TRBJ2-7; 8 bases are shared with TRBD2. Germline V gene sequence: CDR1 KGHSH, CDR2 LQKENI. The CDR3 contains 18 residues. Germline trimming cut 2 bases from V and 1 base from J; bases unmatched to any gene: 13. The CDR3 is CASSPSSGNTSQSYEQYF. The CDR3 DNA reads as TGTGCCAGCTCACCAAGTAGCGGGAATACCTCCCAATCCTACGAGCAGTACTTC.

The gene calls are TRBV2 and TRBJ1-3; D unclear. CDR1 is SNHLY, CDR2 FYNNEI, per germline. The CDR3 is 12 residues long. V was shortened by 6 bases and J by 8 bases, with 11 bases between the two germline ends. CDR3 sequence (DNA): TGTGCCAGCAGCGGGGTATGGGACACCATATATTTT. Translated, it gives CASSGVWDTIYF.

This clone was observed a few times. The chain is built from TRBV4-3 and TRBJ2-7; maybe TRBD1 (6 bases). Germline assignment: CDR1 LGHNA and CDR2 YSLEER. V was clipped by 3 bases and J by 6 bases, with 15 bases between them. CDR3 size: 14 residues. The CDR3 protein is CASSHLYRDREQYF. Written as DNA, the CDR3 is TGCGCCAGCAGCCACCTCTACAGGGACCGCGAGCAGTACTTC.

V and J are TRBV27 and TRBJ2-5, with TRBD1 identical over 9 bases. After removal of 2 bases from V and 1 base from J, the junction contained 5 bases not matched to a gene. Looked up from germline, CDR1 is MNHEY and CDR2 is SMNVEV (reference sequence). CDR3 length equals 16 residues. The CDR3 sequence: CASSLTTGGLQETQYF. The DNA for the CDR3 is TGTGCCAGCAGTTTAACCACAGGGGGCCTCCAAGAGACCCAGTACTTC.

This rearrangement joins TRBV6-6 to TRBJ2-3; tentatively, D is TRBD1 (5 bases). The CDR3 covers 13 residues. Germline V gene data show CDR1 as MNHNY and CDR2 as SVGAGI (reference sequence). V dropped 7 bases and J dropped 4 bases, with 12 bases sitting between them. Here the CDR3 DNA reads TGTGCCAGCAACCAAGGGGTGGCAGATACGCAGTATTTT. Translated, it gives CASNQGVADTQYF.

The V and J genes are TRBV14 and TRBJ1-3, with D hard to call. Germline V lookup: CDR1 SGHDN, CDR2 FVKESK. The CDR3 consists of 18 residues. The germline V and J ends were trimmed by 1 base and 0 bases, with 16 bases remaining between them. The CDR3 spells CASSQASSGPSSGNTIYF. The CDR3, as DNA: TGTGCCAGCAGCCAAGCCAGCTCAGGTCCCAGCTCTGGAAACACCATATATTTT. Drawing the rest from reference TRBV14 and TRBJ1-3, the complete variable domain is EAGVTQFPSHSVIEKGQTVTLRCDPISGHDNLYWYRRVMGKEIKFLLHFVKESKQDESGMPNNRFLAERTGGTYSTLKVQPAELEDSGVYFCASSQASSGPSSGNTIYFGEGSWLTVV.

V gene TRBV11-2 combines with J gene TRBJ2-7, with 11 bases that match TRBD2. Looked up from germline, CDR1 is SGHAT and CDR2 is FQNNGV. Trimming removed 1 base from V and 5 bases from J; junction bases left unmatched: 4. This CDR3 spans 15 amino acids. The CDR3 spells CASSLVAGGPHEQYF. Here the CDR3 DNA reads TGTGCCAGCAGCTTAGTAGCGGGAGGGCCCCACGAGCAGTACTTC.

The rearrangement uses TRBV5-4 and TRBJ2-7, with a weak D call TRBD1 (6 bases). Germline loops: CDR1 SGHNT, CDR2 YYREEE (reference sequence). The V end was cut by 4 bases, the J end by 5 bases, with 19 bases between. The CDR3 contains 15 residues. CDR3 loop: CASSRDTTSRDEQYF. CDR3 in DNA: TGTGCCAGCAGCCGGGACACCACCAGTCGGGACGAGCAGTACTTC.

V is TRBV10-3 and J is TRBJ2-7, with D possibly matching TRBD1 (6 bases). CDR1 is ENHRY, CDR2 SYGVKD, per germline. V shed 0 bases and J shed 2 bases, with 20 bases lying between them. This CDR3 region has 18 residues. The CDR3 bases are TGTGCCATCAGTGAGTCGTTTAACCTTGACAGGCAAGCCTACGAGCAGTACTTC. Residues: CAISESFNLDRQAYEQYF.

J is TRBJ2-1 and V is TRBV4-3; D is perhaps TRBD2 (5 bases). V dropped 0 bases and J dropped 3 bases, with 18 bases sitting between them. In germline, CDR1 is LGHNA, CDR2 YSLEER. The CDR3 is made up of 18 amino acids. This CDR3 is CASSQERLAGVFYNEQFF. The CDR3 DNA reads as TGCGCCAGCAGCCAAGAACGTCTCGCGGGCGTATTCTACAATGAGCAGTTCTTC.

The chain couples TRBV5-1 to TRBJ1-4, with D perhaps matching TRBD1 (6 bases). V dropped 4 bases and J dropped 1 base, with 14 bases sitting between them. This CDR3 spans 16 amino acids. Germline loops: CDR1 SGHRS, CDR2 YFSETQ. CDR3 sequence (DNA): TGCGCCAGCAGCCCAGGGACAAGGGAAACTAATGAAAAACTGTTTTTT. Protein: CASSPGTRETNEKLFF.

The chain combines TRBV5-8 with TRBJ2-5, with a weak D call TRBD2 (6 bases). The V end lost 5 bases, the J end lost 10 bases, and 27 bases lay between the germline ends. This CDR3 has 16 residues. The germline CDR1 and CDR2 sequences are SGHTS and YDEGEE. The CDR3 bases are TGTGCCAGCAGATCCTGGGATTGTCAGGCAGCGGGCGGCCAGTACTTC. Translating gives CASRSWDCQAAGGQYF.

V and J are TRBV12-5 and TRBJ2-1; no firm D call. Trimming cost V 3 bases and J 6 bases, with 6 bases left between them. The germline CDR1 and CDR2 sequences are LGHNT and FRNRAP. The CDR3 totals 12 residues. As DNA, the CDR3 is TGTGCTAGTGGTTTAGAGCGCAATGAGCAGTTCTTC. Protein sequence: CASGLERNEQFF.

In this sample, this clone turned up a few times. The V gene is TRBV7-8, the J gene TRBJ1-2; D remains unclear. Germline CDR1 is SGHVS and CDR2 is FQNEAQ. This CDR3 contains 14 residues. V lost 5 bases to trimming and J lost 8 bases, with 18 bases between them. The CDR3 here is CASSPTERSSGYTF. Here the CDR3 DNA reads TGTGCCAGCAGCCCCACGGAGCGGAGTTCGGGCTACACCTTC. The entire variable domain, with the rest obtained from reference TRBV7-8 and TRBJ1-2, is as follows: GAGVSQSPRYKVAKRGQDVALRCDPISGHVSLFWYQQALGQGPEFLTYFQNEAQLDKSGLPSDRFFAERPEGSVSTLKIQRTQQEDSAVYLCASSPTERSSGYTFGSGTRLTVV.

The rearrangement links TRBV15 to TRBJ2-7; TRBD2 aligns across 9 bases. Germline assignment: CDR1 LNHNV and CDR2 YYDKDF (reference sequence). The CDR3 runs 19 residues. V was clipped by 5 bases and J by 5 bases; unmatched bases: 22. CDR3 region: CATSGGGRPYLAGFDEQYF. As DNA, the CDR3 is TGTGCCACCAGCGGGGGGGGACGGCCGTACCTAGCGGGATTCGACGAGCAGTACTTC.

This sequence joins TRBV30 and TRBJ2-1, with D possibly being TRBD2 (5 bases). Per germline, CDR1 GTSNPN and CDR2 SVGIG (reference sequence). The CDR3 sequence is 16 residues long. The V and J ends lost 3 bases and 3 bases respectively, with 18 bases between them. The chain's CDR3 is CAWSPERGTGYNEQFF. The CDR3 coding sequence is TGTGCCTGGAGCCCCGAACGGGGAACGGGCTACAATGAGCAGTTCTTC.